These 32 T cell receptor beta chains were sequenced from one sample in a study of shared clonotypes between healthy human individuals. Assay used: immunoSEQ multiplex PCR; TCRdb lists only in-frame clones, some missing. In the table there are some 2,000,000 clones, over 85% of which are singletons. Naive CD8 populations comprised CD45RO-negative cells positively selected for CCR7, excluding terminally differentiated effector memory CD45RA+ cells. Sequenced material: naive CD8+ T cells sorted from blood. The origin of the receptors is a man younger than 30 in good health.

This sequence joins TRBV29-1 and TRBJ2-7; tentatively, D is TRBD2 (6 bases). The CDR3 totals 14 residues. Trimming pared 6 bases from V and 4 bases from J, leaving 19 bases between. Germline CDR1 SQVTM, CDR2 ANQGSEA. In DNA, the CDR3 is TGCAGCGTCGAACAGGCCGGGAGAAATTACGAGCAGTACTTC. It is translated as CSVEQAGRNYEQYF.

In nucleotides, the CDR3 is TGTGCCAGTAGTATCGGCGTGGCAGCTCTATACTACGAGCAGTACTTC. It encodes CASSIGVAALYYEQYF. The chain links TRBV19 to TRBJ2-7; D is undetermined. The germline V gene encodes CDR1 LNHDA and CDR2 SQIVND (reference sequence). V gave up 3 bases and J gave up 3 bases, with 18 bases separating them. The CDR3 runs 16 residues.

The chain carries TRBV19 and TRBJ2-7, with D perhaps matching TRBD1 or TRBD2 (6 bases each). CDR3 size: 14 residues. Looked up from germline, CDR1 is LNHDA and CDR2 is SQIVND (reference sequence). Trimming removed 6 bases from V and 2 bases from J, with 14 bases in between. As DNA, the CDR3 is TGTGCCAGTAGATCGGGGGCTAATACCTACGAGCAGTACTTC. Its protein is CASRSGANTYEQYF.

This clone was seen only once. The chain couples TRBV6-5 to TRBJ2-7, with D maybe TRBD2 (6 bases). Trimming stripped 1 base from V and 2 bases from J, with 12 bases between. The CDR3 runs to 15 residues. Germline CDR1 reads MNHEY; CDR2 reads SVGAGI. CDR3 DNA: TGTGCCAGCAGTTACTTGGGGGGTCCTACCTACGAGCAGTACTTC. Its translation: CASSYLGGPTYEQYF.

This clone was seen just once. This chain links TRBV25-1 with TRBJ1-1; no clear D. This CDR3 has 12 residues. CDR1 MGHDK and CDR2 SYGVNS come from the germline V gene. The V end was cut by 4 bases, the J end by 1 base, with 4 bases between. The DNA of the CDR3 is TGTGCCAGCAGTGTGGCGAACACTGAAGCTTTCTTT. Amino acids: CASSVANTEAFF.

V is TRBV9 and J is TRBJ2-1; 9 bases are shared with TRBD2. Germline V gene sequence: CDR1 SGDLS, CDR2 YYNGEE. CDR3 length: 16 residues. Trimming at V came to 0 bases and at J to 3 bases, leaving 4 bases not matched to a gene. For the CDR3, the DNA is TGTGCCAGCAGCGTAGCTCTAGCGGGGTACTACAATGAGCAGTTCTTC. It is translated as CASSVALAGYYNEQFF.

The DNA for the CDR3 is TGTGCCAGCAAACAGGGCCTCTACGAGCAGTACTTC. It codes for CASKQGLYEQYF. The rearrangement links TRBV6-6 to TRBJ2-7; D possibly corresponds to TRBD1 (6 bases). Germline V lookup: CDR1 MNHNY, CDR2 SVGAGI (reference sequence). The CDR3 totals 12 residues. Trimming stripped 7 bases from V and 3 bases from J, with 10 bases between.

To note about this clone: Other nucleotide sequences from this sample produce the same CDR3. V usage is TRBV4-1 and J usage is TRBJ2-1; D gene unclear. Germline-derived CDR1 and CDR2 are MGHRA and YSYEKL. The CDR3 contains 14 residues. Deletions cut 1 base from V and 7 bases from J, with 11 bases between. The CDR3 loop reads CASSQGPLGNEQFF. As DNA, the CDR3 is TGCGCCAGCAGCCAAGGGCCTCTCGGTAATGAGCAGTTCTTC.

The rearrangement joins TRBV7-9 to TRBJ1-2; no clear D. The V gene's germline CDR1 is SEHNR and CDR2 FQNEAQ (reference sequence). V gave up 1 base and J gave up 0 bases, with 9 bases separating them. This CDR3 comprises 15 residues. The CDR3 spells CASSLDWAPNYGYTF. Here the CDR3 DNA reads TGTGCCAGCAGCTTAGATTGGGCCCCTAACTATGGCTACACCTTC.

The chain carries TRBV4-3 and TRBJ1-1; 7 bases line up with TRBD1. Per the germline V gene, CDR1 is LGHNA and CDR2 is YSLEER. Trimming took 1 base from V and 7 from J; bases not matched to a gene: 9. CDR3 length: 15 amino acids. This CDR3 reads CASSQVYRGRGEAFF. CDR3 nucleotides: TGCGCCAGCAGCCAAGTTTACAGGGGCAGGGGTGAAGCTTTCTTT.

The V gene is TRBV7-9, the J gene TRBJ2-2; no clear D gene. Germline-derived CDR1 and CDR2 are SEHNR and FQNEAQ (reference sequence). The CDR3 covers 15 residues. Trimming stripped 5 bases from V and 3 bases from J, with 13 bases between. The CDR3 bases are TGTGCCAGCAGCCACCTTGGAGAGGACACCGGGGAGCTGTTTTTT. Encoded protein: CASSHLGEDTGELFF.

CDR3: CASSLGVGYSYEQYF. For the CDR3, the DNA is TGCGCCAGCAGCTTGGGAGTAGGCTACTCCTACGAGCAGTACTTC. The chain couples TRBV5-1 to TRBJ2-7; D is unresolved. CDR3 length equals 15 residues. Trimming left V 0 bases short and J 0 bases short, with 10 bases between. Germline CDR1 reads SGHRS; CDR2 reads YFSETQ. The entire variable domain, with the rest obtained from reference TRBV5-1 and TRBJ2-7, is as follows: KAGVTQTPRYLIKTRGQQVTLSCSPISGHRSVSWYQQTPGQGLQFLFEYFSETQRNKGNFPGRFSGRQFSNSRSEMNVSTLELGDSALYLCASSLGVGYSYEQYFGPGTRLTVT.

The chain uses TRBV28 and TRBJ1-2; 8 bases map to TRBD1. Unmatched junction bases numbered 7, after V lost 6 bases and J lost 4 bases. The CDR3 is made up of 14 amino acids. Germline values: CDR1 MDHEN, CDR2 SYDVKM. CDR3 coding DNA: TGTGCCAGCAGCGGGACAGGATATTCCTATGGCTACACCTTC. It translates to CASSGTGYSYGYTF.

V gene TRBV7-8 combines with J gene TRBJ2-2; D perhaps matches TRBD2 (6 bases). Trimming took off 1 base at V and 5 bases at J, with 17 bases between the two ends. The CDR3 length is 17 residues. Germline CDR1 SGHVS, CDR2 FQNEAQ. The CDR3 nucleotides read TGTGCCAGCAGCTTAGTATCGGGGGATTGGTTGACCGGGGAGCTGTTTTTT. Translation gives CASSLVSGDWLTGELFF.

The chain recombines TRBV6-5 with TRBJ2-7, with 7 bases lining up with TRBD2. This CDR3 spans 12 amino acids. The V gene end was trimmed by 6 bases and the J gene end by 6 bases; junction bases not matched to a gene: 5. Per germline, CDR1 MNHEY and CDR2 SVGAGI. The CDR3 spells CASSPSGGEQYF. CDR3 sequence (DNA): TGTGCCAGCAGCCCTAGCGGCGGCGAGCAGTACTTC.

The chain uses TRBV19 and TRBJ2-7; 11 positions match TRBD1. The assigned J gene may be wrong: the sequence end matches TRBJ2-1 better. CDR3 size: 15 residues. The germline CDR1 and CDR2 sequences are LNHDA and SQIVND (reference sequence). The CDR3 DNA is TGTGCCAGTTCAGCACGGGACAGGGGGATTGGGGAGCAGTTCTTC. It specifies CASSARDRGIGEQFF.

The chain joins TRBV13 to TRBJ2-2, with D perhaps matching TRBD2 (5 bases). This CDR3 has 13 residues. CDR1 and CDR2 (germline): PRHDT, FYEKMQ (reference sequence). Trimming shortened V by 1 base and J by 8 bases, and 8 bases separated the two germline ends. The CDR3 DNA is TGTGCCAGCAGCTTAGCGGAGGCGGGGGAGCTGTTTTTT. Protein: CASSLAEAGELFF.

This clone occurred once. The chain uses TRBV28 and TRBJ2-1; no reliable D call. Trimming stripped 5 bases from V and 5 bases from J, with 10 bases between. Germline CDR1 reads MDHEN; CDR2 reads SYDVKM. CDR3 length: 13 amino acids. The CDR3: CASSPWGNNEQFF. CDR3 coding DNA: TGTGCCAGCAGTCCCTGGGGAAACAATGAGCAGTTCTTC.

J is TRBJ1-2 and V is TRBV15, with no clear D. The germline V gene encodes CDR1 LNHNV and CDR2 YYDKDF (reference sequence). Trimming took 0 bases from V and 0 from J, leaving 11 bases between them. This CDR3 is 16 amino acids long. The CDR3 loop reads CATSRDMAGANYGYTF. DNA of the CDR3: TGTGCCACCAGCAGAGATATGGCCGGAGCTAACTATGGCTACACCTTC. Together with reference TRBV15 and TRBJ1-2, the CDR3 gives the full variable domain: DAMVIQNPRYQVTQFGKPVTLSCSQTLNHNVMYWYQQKSSQAPKLLFHYYDKDFNNEADTPDNFQSRRPNTSFCFLDIRSPGLGDTAMYLCATSRDMAGANYGYTFGSGTRLTVV.

Here the CDR3 reads CASSEIGSSSYEQYF. CDR3 DNA: TGTGCCAGCAGTGAAATCGGGTCCAGCTCCTACGAGCAGTACTTC. The chain links TRBV25-1 to TRBJ2-7; D call uncertain. Deletions cut 2 bases from V and 0 bases from J, with 11 bases between. Germline V gene sequence: CDR1 MGHDK, CDR2 SYGVNS. This CDR3 has 15 amino acids.

This chain uses TRBV27 with TRBJ2-1, with 9 bases that match TRBD1. Germline CDR1 reads MNHEY; CDR2 reads SMNVEV (reference sequence). V shed 5 bases and J 8 bases; nucleotides not matched to a gene: 16. CDR3 length: 17 residues. The DNA for the CDR3 is TGTGCCAGCAGTAGTGGACAGGGGACTTTTTCGGCGGATGAGCAGTTCTTC. This codes for CASSSGQGTFSADEQFF.

The chain couples TRBV19 to TRBJ2-7; D could derive from TRBD1 or TRBD2 (5 bases each). V was cut by 3 bases and J by 0 bases, with 12 bases left in between. CDR1 and CDR2 (germline): LNHDA, SQIVND (reference sequence). This CDR3 is built from 15 residues. The CDR3 DNA follows: TGTGCCAGTAGTATGGGGTGGGGGAACTCCTACGAGCAGTACTTC. It encodes CASSMGWGNSYEQYF.

The chain links TRBV5-6 to TRBJ2-2, with D possibly matching TRBD1 (6 bases). CDR3 length: 15 residues. V dropped 4 bases and J dropped 3 bases, with 13 bases sitting between them. Germline V lookup: CDR1 SGHDT, CDR2 YYEEEE. The CDR3 DNA is TGTGCCAGCAGCCAGAACAGGGTTTACACCGGGGAGCTGTTTTTT. Residues: CASSQNRVYTGELFF.

The DNA for the CDR3 is TGTGCCAGCAGGGGAACAGGGGGCAATATAAATTCACCCCTCCACTTT. Translated, it gives CASRGTGGNINSPLHF. The chain couples TRBV7-9 to TRBJ1-6, with 9 bases matching TRBD1. Germline loops: CDR1 SEHNR, CDR2 FQNEAQ (reference sequence). Unmatched junction bases numbered 10, after V lost 6 bases and J lost 7 bases. CDR3 length: 16 amino acids.

The chain combines TRBV28 with TRBJ1-3; TRBD1 might be the D (6 bases). Germline-derived CDR1 and CDR2 are MDHEN and SYDVKM. The length of the CDR3 is 16 residues. V was clipped by 6 bases and J by 1 base, with 16 bases between them. CDR3 in amino acids: CASSLDSQYSGNTIYF. CDR3 in DNA: TGTGCCAGCAGCCTGGACAGCCAGTATTCTGGAAACACCATATATTTT.

J is TRBJ1-2 and V is TRBV11-2, with a possible D match to TRBD1 (6 bases). CDR1 and CDR2 (germline): SGHAT, FQNNGV. V shed 5 bases and J shed 3 bases, with 19 bases lying between them. The CDR3 is 16 amino acids. CDR3 amino acids: CASSPNPDRPDYGYTF. Here the CDR3 DNA reads TGTGCCAGCAGCCCAAACCCCGACAGGCCTGACTATGGCTACACCTTC.

This chain uses TRBV7-9 with TRBJ1-3, with a tentative D call TRBD1 (5 bases). CDR3 length equals 15 residues. Trimming stripped 2 bases from V and 3 bases from J, with 11 bases between. Germline V lookup: CDR1 SEHNR, CDR2 FQNEAQ (reference sequence). CDR3 in amino acids: CASSLYGADGNTIYF. The CDR3 DNA is TGTGCCAGCAGCTTATATGGGGCGGATGGAAACACCATATATTTT.

This rearrangement joins TRBV9 to TRBJ2-1, with 7 bases identical to TRBD2. The CDR3 length is 19 residues. Per the germline V gene, CDR1 is SGDLS and CDR2 is YYNGEE. V lost 1 base and J lost 3; bases outside the gene matches: 16. Here the CDR3 reads CASSVNKEGREVDYNEQFF. CDR3 coding DNA: TGTGCCAGCAGCGTAAACAAAGAGGGGAGGGAGGTGGACTACAATGAGCAGTTCTTC.

The chain joins TRBV7-9 to TRBJ1-5, with unresolved D. CDR1 SEHNR and CDR2 FQNEAQ come from the germline V gene (reference sequence). Between the trimmed V and J ends, which lost 4 bases and 11 bases, there was a span of 12 bases. The CDR3 loop spans 12 amino acids. CDR3 sequence: CASSSDLGAQHF. The CDR3, as DNA: TGTGCCAGCAGCTCAGACTTGGGTGCCCAGCATTTT.

This chain joins TRBV7-9 and TRBJ2-1; 11 bases are a match to TRBD2. Germline values: CDR1 SEHNR, CDR2 FQNEAQ (reference sequence). The trim removed 5 bases at V and 7 bases at J, leaving 7 bases unmatched. The CDR3 is 15 residues long. This CDR3 reads CASSILAGVHNEQFF. DNA for the CDR3: TGTGCCAGCAGCATACTAGCGGGGGTACATAATGAGCAGTTCTTC.

As concerns this clone: Other DNA sequences within the sample encode an identical CDR3. This sequence joins TRBV27 and TRBJ2-3; D gene unclear. This CDR3 has 16 residues. CDR1 is MNHEY and CDR2 is SMNVEV in the germline V gene (reference sequence). Trimming removed 4 bases from V and 0 bases from J, with 14 bases in between. The CDR3: CASSSLAGGSTDTQYF. For the CDR3, the DNA is TGTGCCAGCAGTTCCCTGGCAGGCGGCAGCACAGATACGCAGTATTTT.

Remarks on this clone: Other nucleotide sequences from this sample produce the same CDR3. The CDR3 here is CASSIQQGNYGYTF. For the CDR3, the DNA is TGTGCCAGCAGTATTCAACAGGGGAACTATGGCTACACCTTC. The chain recombines TRBV27 with TRBJ1-2; 7 bases line up with TRBD1. CDR1 and CDR2 (germline): MNHEY, SMNVEV (reference sequence). This CDR3 spans 14 amino acids. The V segment lost 5 bases and the J segment 2 bases; nucleotides outside the gene matches: 5.